This passage covers 3 T cell receptor beta chains from one sample sequenced in a study of PD-L1 blockade in urothelial cancer. The repertoire was sequenced with immunoSEQ multiplex PCR; TCRdb's copy has only in-frame clones and lacks some. The table shows under 45,000 clones, with over 75% occurring only once. This specimen consisted of PBMCs, obtained around atezolizumab (anti-PD-L1) treatment. These receptor sequences come from a man aged 55 to 70 with urothelial cancer.

The chain has TRBV28 and TRBJ2-7; no clear D. Deletions cut 6 bases from V and 2 bases from J, with 14 bases between. The germline V gene has CDR1 MDHEN and CDR2 SYDVKM. This CDR3 comprises 14 residues. CDR3 in DNA: TGTGCCAGCAGACGTCACAGAACCGCCTACGAGCAGTACTTC. Its protein is CASRRHRTAYEQYF.

The chain recombines TRBV18 with TRBJ1-2; D gene uncertain. CDR1 and CDR2 from the germline V gene are KGHSH and LQKENI. The CDR3 spans 20 residues. The V and J ends lost 2 bases and 8 bases respectively, with 33 bases between them. CDR3 sequence reads: CASSPVGFSGIKSHISGYTF. The CDR3 DNA follows: TGTGCCAGCTCACCAGTGGGGTTCTCGGGAATCAAGTCTCACATCAGCGGCTACACCTTC. The whole variable domain, remainder taken from reference TRBV18 and TRBJ1-2, is NAGVMQNPRHLVRRRGQEARLRCSPMKGHSHVYWYRQLPEEGLKFMVYLQKENIIDESGMPKERFSAEFPKEGPSILRIQQVVRGDSAAYFCASSPVGFSGIKSHISGYTFGSGTRLTVV.

V and J are TRBV18 and TRBJ1-1, with TRBD1 matching 11 bases. With 4 bases clipped from V and 3 bases from J, the junction kept 1 base outside the gene matches. Germline lookup yields CDR1 KGHSH and CDR2 LQKENI. The CDR3 length is 14 residues. The chain's CDR3 is CASSQGQGDTEAFF. In DNA form, the CDR3 reads TGTGCCAGCTCACAGGGACAGGGGGACACTGAAGCTTTCTTT.